This TCR beta chain was documented in a study of blood T cell repertoires in COVID-19. In the study overall: The analysed material was cDNA or gDNA that came from T cells, B-cell-depleted T cells, or PBMCs.

Donors were grouped by their self-reported clinical history. Per the original methods: Amplifying reference gene primers gave estimates of nucleated cell counts. Data came from immunoSEQ multiplex PCR; TCRdb stores just in-frame clones and leaves some out. The V and J calls and clone size are taken from that table; D and trimming were inferred from the DNA. The profile shows approximately 240,000 clones, 80% to 95% of them singletons. Germline CDR1 is SGDLS and CDR2 is YYNGEE. The CDR3 has 15 amino acids. J gave up 5 bases and V 0 bases, and 4 bases lay outside the gene matches. The TCR was taken from a young woman who had recovered from COVID-19. The specimen sequenced was PBMCs or T cells enriched from blood (not recorded which). V gene TRBV9 combines with J gene TRBJ1-4, with 7 bases that match TRBD1. As DNA, the CDR3 is TGTGCCAGCAGCGTAGAGGGGACAGCCAATGAAAAACTGTTTTTT. It codes for CASSVEGTANEKLFF.